Listed below are T cell receptor beta chains from one sample, sequenced in a study of Tregs in tolerant kidney transplant recipients. Assay: immunoSEQ multiplex PCR; the TCRdb copy retains only in-frame clones and omits some. The sample has 110,000 or so clones, 90% seen once. Sequenced here: CD4+ T cells from blood, sampled before the transplant. The source of these receptors is a human donor who received a combined kidney and bone marrow transplant. CDR3s include the opening cysteine and the closing phenylalanine or tryptophan. D genes are given only for firm matches. Clone size appears in some rows only: once, few, many, or a class for an expanded clone.

>TRBD2|TRBJ2-5|TRBV5-4|-
TGTGCCAGCAGCCGGGGCGGGAGGTCAGAAGAGACCCAGTACTTC
CASSRGGRSEETQYF
>TRBD1|TRBJ2-7|TRBV5-4|-
TGTGCCAGCAGCTCTCCGACAGGGAACGAGCAGTACTTC
CASSSPTGNEQYF
>TRBD1|TRBJ2-2|TRBV6-1|-
TGTGCCAGCAGTGGAACAGCCGGGACAGACACCGGGGAGCTGTTTTTT
CASSGTAGTDTGELFF
>-|TRBJ1-3|TRBV5-1|-
TGCGCCAGCAGGGCGGGGTTCTCTGGAAACACCATATATTTT
CASRAGFSGNTIYF
>TRBD1|TRBJ1-5|TRBV19|-
TGTGCCAGTAGCGGACAGGGCCCGCGTAGCAATCAGCCCCAGCATTTT
CASSGQGPRSNQPQHF
>TRBD1|TRBJ1-4|TRBV5-1|-
TGCGCCAGCAGTGGGACAGTAACTAATGAAAAACTGTTTTTT
CASSGTVTNEKLFF
>-|TRBJ1-1|TRBV5-1|-
TGCGCCAGCAGCCTTACCGGGTCTGGCACTGAAGCTTTCTTT
CASSLTGSGTEAFF
>-|TRBJ2-1|TRBV5-1|once
TGCGCCAGCAGCTTAGGAGGGTGGGAGGATGAGCAGTTCTTC
CASSLGGWEDEQFF
>-|TRBJ2-5|TRBV11-2|once
TGTGCCAGCAGCCCGGGACTGAGAGAGACCCAGTACTTC
CASSPGLRETQYF
>-|TRBJ2-3|TRBV21-1|once
TGTGCCAGCAGCAAAGAATTGGGACAGGGGGGTGGAGATACGCAGTATTTT
CASSKELGQGGGDTQYF
>-|TRBJ2-7|TRBV10-2|-
TGCGCCAGCACCTCTACTAGCTCGGCCTACGAGCAGTACTTC
CASTSTSSAYEQYF
>-|TRBJ1-4|TRBV7-9|-
TGTGCCAGCAGCAGAAACGAGGGGGCAACTAATGAAAAACTGTTTTTT
CASSRNEGATNEKLFF
>TRBD2|TRBJ2-1|TRBV19|-
TGTGCCAGTAGTCGGGCGGGAGGTAACAATGAGCAGTTCTTC
CASSRAGGNNEQFF
>TRBD1|TRBJ2-5|TRBV11-2|-
TGTGCCAGCAGCCGTGACAGGGGGCGCGTCGAGACCCAGTACTTC
CASSRDRGRVETQYF
>-|TRBJ2-3|TRBV6-1|-
TGTGCCAGCCTCAGCCCCTTGACAGTGACAGATACGCAGTATTTT
CASLSPLTVTDTQYF
>-|TRBJ2-5|TRBV7-2|-
TGTGCCAGCAGCCCCCAGGACAGCCAAGAGACCCAGTACTTC
CASSPQDSQETQYF
>TRBD2|TRBJ2-1|TRBV6-6|-
TGTGCCAGCAGCCAGGGCGGACTAGCGGGTGGAATGGAGCAGTTCTTC
CASSQGGLAGGMEQFF
>-|TRBJ2-7|TRBV6-1|once
TGTGCCAGCAGTGCCGGGACATCCTACGAGCAGTACTTC
CASSAGTSYEQYF
>-|TRBJ1-1|TRBV9|-
TGTGCCAGCAGCCCGACACCAAACACTGAAGCTTTCTTT
CASSPTPNTEAFF
>-|TRBJ1-4|TRBV6-5|-
TGTGCCAGCAGTGACAGGCCCTCAAATGAAAAACTGTTTTTT
CASSDRPSNEKLFF
>-|TRBJ2-7|TRBV2|-
TGTGCCACCCTGAGGTCAGGACTTACCTACGAGCAGTACTTC
CATLRSGLTYEQYF
>-|TRBJ2-7|TRBV19|-
TGTGCCAGTAGTGGACTGGGGGCTGGAGAATACGAGCAGTACTTC
CASSGLGAGEYEQYF
>-|TRBJ1-2|TRBV4-1|-
TGCGCCAGCAGCCTCGGGTCATCTTCAAGCTATGGCTACACCTTC
CASSLGSSSSYGYTF
>TRBD1|TRBJ1-2|TRBV5-4|-
TGTGCCAGCAGCTTGGGGAGTAGGACAGGGGTGGACTATGGCTACACCTTC
CASSLGSRTGVDYGYTF
>-|TRBJ2-1|TRBV12-5|-
TGTGCTAGTGGTTTGGTAGAGGGGCCCGGAGGGTATGAGCAGTTCTTC
CASGLVEGPGGYEQFF
>TRBD2|TRBJ2-2|TRBV10-3|-
TGTGCCATCAGTCGCGGGGGGCTTATCGGGGAGCTGTTTTTT
CAISRGGLIGELFF
>TRBD1|TRBJ2-7|TRBV10-2|-
TGCGCCAGCAGCCGATCCACAGGGGGCGGCTCCCAGAAGCTTTACGAGCAGTACTTC
CASSRSTGGGSQKLYEQYF
>-|TRBJ2-3|TRBV21-1|few
TGTGCCAGCAGCAAGTTAGGGTTCGGGGTACAGCCAGATACGCAGTATTTT
CASSKLGFGVQPDTQYF
>-|TRBJ2-3|TRBV7-9|-
TGTGCCAGCAGCCGAGGGCAGGGGAGCACAGATACGCAGTATTTT
CASSRGQGSTDTQYF
>TRBD1|TRBJ2-4|TRBV4-3|-
TGCGCCAGCAGCCACCCAGACAGGGACAAAAACATTCAGTACTTC
CASSHPDRDKNIQYF
>TRBD1|TRBJ2-5|TRBV30|-
TGTGCCTGGGGGACAGGGGAGGTGGGAGAGACCCAGTACTTC
CAWGTGEVGETQYF